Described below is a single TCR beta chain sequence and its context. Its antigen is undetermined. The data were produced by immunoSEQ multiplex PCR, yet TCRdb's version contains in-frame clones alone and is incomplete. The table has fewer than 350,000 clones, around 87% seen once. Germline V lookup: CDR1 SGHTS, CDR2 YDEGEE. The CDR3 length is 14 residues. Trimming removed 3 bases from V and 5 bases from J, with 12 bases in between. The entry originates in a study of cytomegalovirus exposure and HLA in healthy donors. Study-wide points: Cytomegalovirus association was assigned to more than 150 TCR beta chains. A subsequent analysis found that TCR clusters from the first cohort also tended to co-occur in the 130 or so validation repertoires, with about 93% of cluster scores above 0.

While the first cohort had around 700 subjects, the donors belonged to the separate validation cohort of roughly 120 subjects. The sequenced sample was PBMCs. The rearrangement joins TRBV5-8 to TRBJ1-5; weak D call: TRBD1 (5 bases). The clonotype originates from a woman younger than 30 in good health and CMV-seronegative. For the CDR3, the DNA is TGTGCCAGCAGCTCGGCCCTCAGGGATCAGCCCCAGCATTTT. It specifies CASSSALRDQPQHF.